Below, 22 T cell receptor beta chains from the same sample are listed, as sequenced in a study of regulatory T cells in long-lasting Graves disease. Arm-PCR of CDR3 regions and iRepertoire HTBI primers were the basis on which TCR beta libraries were built. Via MiXCR, TCRdb re-called the multiplex PCR reads, giving one row per CDR3 protein. The sample has approximately 460,000 distinct CDR3 sequences; less than 20% are singletons. Stated time point: newly diagnosed GD, antithyroid drugs for less than 3 months. There was RNA extracted from PBMCs, and the TCR library was made from it. The sample also formed part of further work on T cells in Graves' hyperthyroidism and ophthalmopathy.

The sequencing here drew on peripheral blood mononuclear cells (PBMCs), taken at new diagnosis, from a patient treated with antithyroid drugs. All receptors come from a woman aged 25 to 39 with Graves disease.

This clonotype was observed at least ten times. This chain connects TRBV24-1 to TRBJ1-2, with D perhaps matching TRBD1 (5 bases). CDR3 size: 14 residues. Germline V CDR1 and CDR2: KGHDR, SFDVKD. V lost 3 bases, J lost 2 bases, and 9 bases lay in between. The DNA of the CDR3 is TGTGCCACCAGTGATGCAGGGACCAACTATGGCTACACCTTC. Protein sequence: CATSDAGTNYGYTF.

This clonotype was recorded only once. A much larger clonotype is one base distant, so this may be a read error. This chain connects TRBV18 to TRBJ2-7, with D perhaps given as TRBD1 or TRBD2 (6 bases each). The V and J ends lost 10 bases and 4 bases respectively, with 14 bases between them. There are 12 residues in the CDR3. Germline assignment: CDR1 KGHSH and CDR2 LQKENI. The CDR3 here is CATGAIVYEQYF. The CDR3 DNA sequence: TGTGCCACGGGGGCAATAGTTTACGAGCAGTACTTC.

As to this clonotype: A read error may be the cause here, since a much bigger clone is one base away. The chain uses TRBV6-5 and TRBJ2-1; D tentatively reads TRBD1 or TRBD2 (5 bases each). The V end lost 4 bases, the J end lost 9 bases, and 10 bases lay between the germline ends. Germline CDR1 MNHEY, CDR2 SVGAGI. This CDR3 region has 12 residues. CDR3 nucleotide sequence: TGTGCCAGCAGTTTCGATGGGGGTGAGCAGTTCTTC. This codes for CASSFDGGEQFF.

The gene calls are TRBV28 and TRBJ1-3; a possible D gene is TRBD1 (6 bases). Trimming took 2 bases from V and 0 from J, leaving 11 bases between them. The CDR3 covers 16 residues. CDR1 and CDR2 from the germline V gene are MDHEN and SYDVKM. The CDR3 here is CASSLAGHRSGNTIYF. The CDR3 bases are TGTGCCAGCAGTTTAGCGGGACACCGCTCTGGAAACACCATATATTTT.

This clonotype was detected ten times or more. This chain uses TRBV30 with TRBJ1-5; maybe TRBD1 (5 bases). The V end lost 3 bases, the J end lost 0 bases, and 6 bases lay between the germline ends. The length of the CDR3 is 13 residues. Germline CDR1 and CDR2: GTSNPN and SVGIG (reference sequence). DNA of the CDR3: TGTGCCTGGAGAAGGGGTAGCAATCAGCCCCAGCATTTT. Its protein product is CAWRRGSNQPQHF.

This clonotype was recorded at least ten times. The chain combines TRBV28 with TRBJ2-7; perhaps TRBD1 as D (5 bases). V lost 2 bases to trimming and J lost 6 bases, with 11 bases between them. CDR3 length: 13 amino acids. Germline assignment: CDR1 MDHEN and CDR2 SYDVKM. The CDR3: CASSLMGLPEQYF. CDR3 nucleotides: TGTGCCAGCAGTTTAATGGGGCTACCCGAGCAGTACTTC.

This clonotype was picked up many times. The chain carries TRBV7-9 and TRBJ1-1; D gene unclear. This CDR3 region has 13 residues. The V and J ends lost 2 bases and 4 bases respectively, with 8 bases between them. Germline assignment: CDR1 SEHNR and CDR2 FQNEAQ (reference sequence). The DNA of the CDR3 is TGTGCCAGCAGCTTATTACCGGGCACTGAAGCTTTCTTT. It yields the protein CASSLLPGTEAFF.

Worth noting for this clonotype: A read error is possible here, since a much larger clone lies one base away. This rearrangement joins TRBV28 to TRBJ2-7; D gene ambiguous. The length of the CDR3 is 15 residues. Deletions cut 3 bases from V and 5 bases from J, with 17 bases between. Germline CDR1 MDHEN, CDR2 SYDVKM. The CDR3 region has the DNA TGTGCCAGCAGTTTTTCGTGCGGCCGTCGGAACGAGCAGTACTTC. It specifies CASSFSCGRRNEQYF. Combining the CDR3 with reference TRBV28 and TRBJ2-7 gives the whole variable domain DVKVTQSSRYLVKRTGEKVFLECVQDMDHENMFWYRQDPGLGLRLIYFSYDVKMKEKGDIPEGYSVSREKKERFSLILESASTNQTSMYLCASSFSCGRRNEQYFGPGTRLTVT.

This clonotype has at least ten counts. The genes are TRBV7-8 and TRBJ2-1, with 8 bases identical to TRBD1. The CDR3 runs to 15 residues. Trimming removed 3 bases from V and 10 bases from J; junction bases left unmatched: 11. Germline V gene sequence: CDR1 SGHVS, CDR2 FQNEAQ. CDR3 nucleotide sequence: TGTGCCAGCAGCTTTAACATTGGACAGGGTTCGGAGCAGTTCTTC. This sequence encodes CASSFNIGQGSEQFF.

To note about this clonotype: A single base separates this from a much larger clone, so it may be a read error. This chain connects TRBV28 to TRBJ2-7, with 8 bases aligning to TRBD2. Germline-derived CDR1 and CDR2 are MDHEN and SYDVKM. This CDR3 is 13 amino acids long. After removal of 5 bases from V and 6 bases from J, the junction contained 6 bases not matched to a gene. The CDR3 DNA reads TGTGCCAGCAGTAGAGCGGGAGTTAGCGAGCAGTACTTC. Its protein is CASSRAGVSEQYF.

In this sample, this clonotype turned up many times. The chain combines TRBV7-2 with TRBJ2-3; no firm D call. This CDR3 region has 12 residues. Germline V lookup: CDR1 SGHTA, CDR2 FQGNSA. The V and J ends lost 1 base and 4 bases respectively, with 3 bases between them. The CDR3 DNA is TGTGCCAGCAGCTTAGAACCAGATACGCAGTATTTT. This codes for CASSLEPDTQYF.

This clonotype was picked up many times. The CDR3, as DNA: TGTGCCAGCAGCCAAGGGCGCGGGCAGGGAGGAGATACGCAGTATTTT. It yields the protein CASSQGRGQGGDTQYF. The chain links TRBV14 to TRBJ2-3; the D gene is possibly TRBD2 (6 bases). The CDR3 has 16 residues. Between the trimmed V and J ends, which lost 1 base and 5 bases, there was a span of 16 bases. Per germline, CDR1 SGHDN and CDR2 FVKESK.

This clonotype was picked up a small number of times. The CDR3 bases are TGCAGTGCGAAAGGAGCTGAGGTCTACGAGCAGTACTTC. Protein sequence: CSAKGAEVYEQYF. The genes are TRBV20-1 and TRBJ2-7; D unclear. Germline V gene data show CDR1 as DFQATT and CDR2 as SNEGSKA (reference sequence). Trimming removed 6 bases from V and 3 bases from J, with 15 bases in between. This CDR3 has 13 residues.

This clonotype appeared many times. This chain uses TRBV11-2 with TRBJ1-5; TRBD1 matches at 8 bases. The CDR3 length is 15 residues. Trimming removed 5 bases from V and 3 bases from J; junction bases left unmatched: 6. From germline, CDR1 is SGHAT and CDR2 FQNNGV. Here the CDR3 DNA reads TGTGCCAGCAGCCGACAGGGGATCTCCAATCAGCCCCAGCATTTT. It specifies CASSRQGISNQPQHF. Filled out from reference TRBV11-2 and TRBJ1-5, the complete variable domain reads EAGVAQSPRYKIIEKRQSVAFWCNPISGHATLYWYQQILGQGPKLLIQFQNNGVVDDSQLPKDRFSAERLKGVDSTLKIQPAKLEDSAVYLCASSRQGISNQPQHFGDGTRLSIL.

This clonotype was picked up many times. V gene TRBV20-1 combines with J gene TRBJ2-1; D remains unclear. The CDR3 is 11 amino acids. CDR1 DFQATT and CDR2 SNEGSKA come from the germline V gene (reference sequence). The DNA of the CDR3 is TGCAGCAGGCGGAACTACAATGAGCAGTTCTTC. It is translated as CSRRNYNEQFF.

The CDR3 reads CASSGILAGAQETQYF. The CDR3 DNA is TGTGCCAGCTCGGGGATACTAGCGGGGGCACAAGAGACCCAGTACTTC. The chain employs TRBV18 and TRBJ2-5; 11 bases are a match to TRBD2. The CDR3 spans 16 residues. J was trimmed by 2 bases and V by 6 bases; bases with no gene match: 8. Germline CDR1 KGHSH, CDR2 LQKENI.

This clonotype appeared many times. V is TRBV5-1 and J is TRBJ2-7; a possible D gene is TRBD1 (5 bases). The CDR3 is 14 amino acids. Trimming left V 0 bases short and J 2 bases short, with 9 bases between. Germline values: CDR1 SGHRS, CDR2 YFSETQ. CDR3 sequence reads: CASSLALGAYEQYF. The CDR3, as DNA: TGCGCCAGCAGCTTGGCCCTAGGGGCCTACGAGCAGTACTTC.

The chain joins TRBV28 to TRBJ2-5, with TRBD1 identical over 7 bases. CDR3 length equals 16 residues. Germline CDR1 reads MDHEN; CDR2 reads SYDVKM. V lost 3 bases, J lost 3 bases, and 10 bases stayed unmatched. Here the CDR3 reads CASSFLQGRREETQYF. The CDR3 DNA sequence: TGTGCCAGCAGTTTTTTACAGGGGAGACGGGAAGAGACCCAGTACTTC.

This clonotype was seen at least ten times. V and J are TRBV18 and TRBJ1-1, with D perhaps matching TRBD1 (5 bases). The germline V gene has CDR1 KGHSH and CDR2 LQKENI. V was shortened by 3 bases and J by 0 bases, with 11 bases between the two germline ends. CDR3 length equals 15 residues. CDR3 sequence (DNA): TGTGCCAGCTCACCGGGTCGGGGCATGAACACTGAAGCTTTCTTT. Its protein is CASSPGRGMNTEAFF.

This clonotype occurred many times. V and J are TRBV28 and TRBJ1-2, with D tentatively TRBD1 (5 bases). This CDR3 region has 14 residues. V was cut by 4 bases and J by 3 bases, with 12 bases left in between. Germline values: CDR1 MDHEN, CDR2 SYDVKM. The CDR3 sequence: CASSSMGPYYGYTF. CDR3 nucleotide sequence: TGTGCCAGCAGTTCCATGGGGCCGTACTATGGCTACACCTTC.

This clonotype was seen repeatedly, ten times or more. V is TRBV2 and J is TRBJ2-1; 7 nucleotides agree with TRBD1. Germline CDR1 is SNHLY and CDR2 is FYNNEI. The length of the CDR3 is 15 residues. V was clipped by 5 bases and J by 9 bases; unmatched bases: 13. CDR3 amino acids: CASSPWITGDGEQFF. In DNA form, the CDR3 reads TGTGCCAGCAGTCCGTGGATCACAGGGGATGGTGAGCAGTTCTTC.

Many counts were recorded for this clonotype. The CDR3 DNA reads as TGTGCCAGCAGCCATCGGGGCCAAAACATTCAGTACTTC. It translates to CASSHRGQNIQYF. The rearrangement links TRBV3-1 to TRBJ2-4; tentatively, D is TRBD1 or TRBD2 (5 bases each). The V and J ends lost 3 bases and 5 bases respectively, with 8 bases between them. This CDR3 has 13 residues. Germline loops: CDR1 LGHDT, CDR2 YNNKEL (reference sequence). Drawing the rest from reference TRBV3-1 and TRBJ2-4, the complete variable domain is DTAVSQTPKYLVTQMGNDKSIKCEQNLGHDTMYWYKQDSKKFLKIMFSYNNKELIINETVPNRFSPKSPDKAHLNLHINSLELGDSAVYFCASSHRGQNIQYFGAGTRLSVL.